This is a list of T cell receptor beta chains from one sample in a study of T-cell memory formation after mild COVID-19. In TCRdb, the 5' RACE reads were re-called with MiXCR into one record per CDR3 protein. The sample holds about 27,000 distinct CDR3 sequences; roughly a sixth are singletons and the top ten take around 1.5%. Sequenced sample: PBMCs or a T cell subset sorted from them (not recorded which). The receptor source for this set is an adult who had mild COVID-19 (a few samples of this study predate the infection). Cell type and time point are not known. The CDR3 runs from the conserved cysteine through the conserved F or W. Fields, in order: D gene, J gene, V gene, clone size, CDR3 DNA, CDR3 protein. A D gene is named only where the DNA matches it firmly. Not all rows give a size; the values are once, few, many and, for expanded clones, a class.

>NA|TRBJ1-1|TRBV5-1|many
TGCGCCAGCAGCTCTCAGGGCCACACTGAAGCTTTCTTT
CASSSQGHTEAFF
>NA|TRBJ2-1|TRBV7-9|NA
TGTGCCAGCAGCTTCCGGGACTCCGAGCAGTTCTTC
CASSFRDSEQFF
>TRBD2|TRBJ2-5|TRBV29-1|many
TGCAGCGTTAAAAAGACTAGCGGGGAGACCCAGTACTTC
CSVKKTSGETQYF
>NA|TRBJ1-5|TRBV11-1|many
TGTGCCAGCAGCTTAGGAAGAGGTCAGCCCCAGCATTTT
CASSLGRGQPQHF
>NA|TRBJ1-2|TRBV10-3|many
TGTGCCATCAGTTGGGACACCGGCTATGGCTACACCTTC
CAISWDTGYGYTF
>NA|TRBJ2-3|TRBV7-2|many
TGTGCCAGCAGCCGTTCGCGCACAGATACGCAGTATTTT
CASSRSRTDTQYF
>NA|TRBJ2-1|TRBV15|few
TGTGCCACCTCCCGCGCCCAGGGGACATACAATGAGCAGTTCTTC
CATSRAQGTYNEQFF
>TRBD2|TRBJ2-7|TRBV5-5|many
TGTGCCAGCAGCTTGGTTAGCGGGGGGGCCTACGAGCAGTACTTC
CASSLVSGGAYEQYF
>NA|TRBJ1-2|TRBV19|NA
TGTGCCAGTAGTATAGATCCAGGAACCTATGGCTACACCTTC
CASSIDPGTYGYTF
>NA|TRBJ2-5|TRBV2|many
TGTGCCAGCAGAGAATACCGGGGGCAAGAGACCCAGTACTTC
CASREYRGQETQYF
>NA|TRBJ2-3|TRBV12-3/TRBV12-4|many
TGTGCCAGCAGCTTACCTAACACAGATACGCAGTATTTT
CASSLPNTDTQYF
>NA|TRBJ1-1|TRBV6-6|many
TGTGCCAGCAGAGATCCAGGGGTCACTGAAGCTTTCTTT
CASRDPGVTEAFF
>TRBD2|TRBJ2-5|TRBV12-3/TRBV12-4|many
TGTGCCAGCAGTACCGGACTAGCGGGAGTGGAGACCCAGTACTTC
CASSTGLAGVETQYF
>NA|TRBJ2-3|TRBV5-1|NA
TGCGCCAGCAGCTTGGTAGGGGGGCCCCGCACAGATACGCAGTATTTT
CASSLVGGPRTDTQYF
>NA|TRBJ2-1|TRBV7-2|medium-sized
TGTGCCAGCAGCATCGAGGTCGGTGAGCAGTTCTTC
CASSIEVGEQFF
>NA|TRBJ2-3|TRBV7-9|NA
TGTGCCAGCAGCTCCGGCCGGGGGTTTGGGGATACGCAGTATTTT
CASSSGRGFGDTQYF
>NA|TRBJ2-1|TRBV7-9|many
TGTGCCAGCAGCTTAGGACAGTCCTACAATGAGCAGTTCTTC
CASSLGQSYNEQFF
>TRBD1|TRBJ2-7|TRBV5-1|NA
TGCGCCAGCAGCCCCGGACAGGGCCTCTCCTACGAGCAGTACTTC
CASSPGQGLSYEQYF
>TRBD2|TRBJ2-5|TRBV6-5|NA
TGTGCCAGCAGCTACCGTGGTAGCGGGAGGAGACAAGAGACCCAGTACTTC
CASSYRGSGRRQETQYF
>NA|TRBJ2-2|TRBV7-3|NA
TGTGCCAGCAGCCCGGGGGTCGGGGAGCTGTTTTTT
CASSPGVGELFF
>TRBD1|TRBJ1-1|TRBV12-3/TRBV12-4|few
TGTGCCAGCAGTCCATCATGGACAGGGGGCAGTAGTACTGAAGCTTTCTTT
CASSPSWTGGSSTEAFF
>NA|TRBJ2-7|TRBV7-2|many
TGTGCCAGCAGCTTAGCGCGAAAGCCCTACGAGCAGTACTTC
CASSLARKPYEQYF
>NA|TRBJ2-2|TRBV4-1|many
TGCGCCAGCAGCCAAGAGGGGGGGGCTCTCACCGGGGAGCTGTTTTTT
CASSQEGGALTGELFF
>TRBD1|TRBJ2-7|TRBV5-1|many
TGCGCCAGCAGCTTGCAGGGACAGGGAAACTACGAGCAGTACTTC
CASSLQGQGNYEQYF
>NA|TRBJ2-5|TRBV24-1|many
TGTGCCACCAGTGCCTCACCGACGACTTCCCAAGAGACCCAGTACTTC
CATSASPTTSQETQYF
>NA|TRBJ2-5|TRBV7-9|many
TGTGCCAGCACCGAGGCGCAGACCCAGTACTTC
CASTEAQTQYF
>TRBD1|TRBJ1-3|TRBV6-5|NA
TGTGCCAGCAGCTTGACAGGGGTTGGAAACACCATATATTTT
CASSLTGVGNTIYF
>NA|TRBJ2-7|TRBV7-9|many
TGTGCCAGCAGCTTAGCTCAGGTCTCCTACGAGCAGTACTTC
CASSLAQVSYEQYF
>NA|TRBJ2-1|TRBV5-1|many
TGCGCCAGCAGCTTGGAAGGGCGCGGATTCCCCTACAATGAGCAGTTCTTC
CASSLEGRGFPYNEQFF
>NA|TRBJ1-3|TRBV6-5|few
TGTGCCAGCAGTTACCGGCCAACAGGGAGCTCTGGAAACACCATATATTTT
CASSYRPTGSSGNTIYF
>TRBD2|TRBJ2-7|TRBV9|NA
TGTGCCAGCAGCGATAGCGGGAGAAGGGAGCAGTACTTC
CASSDSGRREQYF
>NA|TRBJ1-2|TRBV5-8|many
TGTGCCAGCAGCGTCAGGGGCGGAGGTTACGGCTACACCTTC
CASSVRGGGYGYTF
>NA|TRBJ2-1|TRBV11-2|medium-sized
TGTGCCAGCAGCCCCCATCAGGGCGTACGGTACGGTGAGCAGTTCTTC
CASSPHQGVRYGEQFF
>TRBD2|TRBJ2-5|TRBV5-1|many
TGCGCCAGCAGCTTGAGGACTAGCGGGGAGGATAGAGCCCAGTACTTC
CASSLRTSGEDRAQYF
>TRBD2|TRBJ2-1|TRBV7-3|many
TGTGCCAGCAGCCATAAGCGGGGGGGCAACAATGAGCAGTTCTTC
CASSHKRGGNNEQFF
>NA|TRBJ2-1|TRBV2|many
TGTGCCAGCAGTGAAGTGAGGGAGCAGTTCTTC
CASSEVREQFF
>TRBD1|TRBJ2-2|TRBV6-5|few
TGTGCCGTTCAGGGGGATCGGACCGGGGAGCTGTTTTTT
CAVQGDRTGELFF
>NA|TRBJ1-5|TRBV12-3/TRBV12-4|many
TGTGCCAGCAGTCCTCCGGGACCCAGCAATCAGCCCCAGCATTTT
CASSPPGPSNQPQHF
>NA|TRBJ2-7|TRBV10-3|many
TGTGCCATCAGTGAGGACTACGAGCAGTACTTC
CAISEDYEQYF
>NA|TRBJ1-2|TRBV10-3|medium-sized
TGTGCCATCAGTGAGTACAGGGATGGCTACACCTTC
CAISEYRDGYTF
>NA|TRBJ1-2|TRBV5-1|many
TGCGCCAGCAGCGCCCTCAGGGATGGGTATGGCTACACCTTC
CASSALRDGYGYTF
>NA|TRBJ1-2|TRBV29-1|many
TGCAGCGTTGAACCAAGGGACCTTAACTATGGCTACACCTTC
CSVEPRDLNYGYTF